This T cell receptor (beta chain) comes out of a study of blood T cell repertoires in COVID-19. Study-level background: COVID-19 samples from acute and convalescent phases originated in the United States, Italy and Spain. Sources were T cells, B-cell-depleted T cells, or PBMCs; the material itself was cDNA or gDNA.

V shed 0 bases and J 3 bases; nucleotides not matched to a gene: 4. The length of the CDR3 is 15 residues. CDR1 and CDR2 from the germline V gene are GTSNPN and SVGIG (reference sequence). Original methodology: How many nucleated cells were present was estimated from reference gene primer amplification. Clones were read by immunoSEQ multiplex PCR, and TCRdb kept only the in-frame ones, dropping some. The DNA was the basis for D and trimming; V, J and clone size are from that table. The data hold 230,000 or so clones, with roughly nine tenths observed a single time. The V call is TRBV30, the J call TRBJ2-1; 8 positions agree with TRBD1. This TCR was recovered from a man aged 35 to 55 with active or convalescent COVID-19. Sequencing input: peripheral blood. CDR3 sequence: CAWSVQDRDYNEQFF. The CDR3 DNA sequence: TGTGCCTGGAGTGTACAGGACAGGGACTACAATGAGCAGTTCTTC. Variable domain in full (rest from reference TRBV30 and TRBJ2-1): SQTIHQWPATLVQPVGSPLSLECTVEGTSNPNLYWYRQAAGRGLQLLFYSVGIGQISSEVPQNLSASRPQDRQFILSSKKLLLSDSGFYLCAWSVQDRDYNEQFFGPGTRLTVL.